This T cell receptor (beta chain) was retrieved from a study of T cell changes during pregnancy in multiple sclerosis. Germline V CDR1 and CDR2: SNHLY, FYNNEI. The CDR3 has 18 amino acids. V shed 2 bases, J shed 5 bases, and the junction held 14 bases outside the gene matches. The table came from immunoSEQ multiplex PCR; TCRdb's copy has only in-frame clones and leaves some out. Of approximately 15,000 clones in the sample, 84% are singletons; the top ten hold roughly a sixth. The clonotype comes from a female donor in good health, enrolled as a control in a pregnancy study. The rearrangement joins TRBV2 to TRBJ2-1, with 8 bases matching TRBD2. Specimen: CD8+ T cells from peripheral blood mononuclear cells, collected in the third trimester of pregnancy. The CDR3 is CASSENDGRVEGNNEQFF. The CDR3 DNA sequence: TGTGCCAGCAGTGAAAACGACGGGAGGGTTGAGGGGAACAATGAGCAGTTCTTC.